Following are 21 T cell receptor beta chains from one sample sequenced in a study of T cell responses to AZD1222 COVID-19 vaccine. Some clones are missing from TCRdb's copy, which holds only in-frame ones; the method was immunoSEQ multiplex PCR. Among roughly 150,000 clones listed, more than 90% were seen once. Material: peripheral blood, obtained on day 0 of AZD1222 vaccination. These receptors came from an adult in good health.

The CDR3 DNA follows: TGTGCCAGCAGTTTAGGAAGTGCGGGTCCCAGTGAAGCTTTCTTT. It is translated as CASSLGSAGPSEAFF. This chain links TRBV28 with TRBJ1-1; D gene uncertain. Trimming took off 2 bases at V and 7 bases at J, with 17 bases between the two ends. Germline V gene sequence: CDR1 MDHEN, CDR2 SYDVKM. CDR3 size: 15 residues. The complete variable domain, with remaining parts taken from reference TRBV28 and TRBJ1-1, reads DVKVTQSSRYLVKRTGEKVFLECVQDMDHENMFWYRQDPGLGLRLIYFSYDVKMKEKGDIPEGYSVSREKKERFSLILESASTNQTSMYLCASSLGSAGPSEAFFGQGTRLTVV.

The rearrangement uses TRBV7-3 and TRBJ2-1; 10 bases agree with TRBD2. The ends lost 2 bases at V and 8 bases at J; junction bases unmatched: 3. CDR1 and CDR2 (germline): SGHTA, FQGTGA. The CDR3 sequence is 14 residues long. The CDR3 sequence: CASSLLAGGYEQFF. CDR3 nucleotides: TGTGCCAGCAGCTTATTAGCGGGGGGTTATGAGCAGTTCTTC.

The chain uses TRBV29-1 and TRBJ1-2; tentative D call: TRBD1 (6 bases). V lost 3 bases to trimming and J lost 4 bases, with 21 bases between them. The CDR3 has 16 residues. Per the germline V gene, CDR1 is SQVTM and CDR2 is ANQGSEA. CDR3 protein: CSVDTPRQADGYGYTF. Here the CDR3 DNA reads TGCAGCGTTGATACACCTCGACAGGCCGATGGCTATGGCTACACCTTC.

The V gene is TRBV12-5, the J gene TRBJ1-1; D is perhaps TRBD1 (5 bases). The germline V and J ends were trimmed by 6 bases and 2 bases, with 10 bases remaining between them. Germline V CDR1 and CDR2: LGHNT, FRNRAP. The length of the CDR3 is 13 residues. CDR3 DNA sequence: TGTGCTAGTGGCATCCAGGGAAACACTGAAGCTTTCTTT. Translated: CASGIQGNTEAFF.

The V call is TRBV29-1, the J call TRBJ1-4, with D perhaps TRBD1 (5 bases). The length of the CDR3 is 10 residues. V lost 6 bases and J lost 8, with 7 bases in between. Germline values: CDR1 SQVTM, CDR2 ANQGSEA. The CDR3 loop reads CSVRDEKLFF. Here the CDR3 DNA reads TGCAGCGTGAGGGACGAAAAACTGTTTTTT.

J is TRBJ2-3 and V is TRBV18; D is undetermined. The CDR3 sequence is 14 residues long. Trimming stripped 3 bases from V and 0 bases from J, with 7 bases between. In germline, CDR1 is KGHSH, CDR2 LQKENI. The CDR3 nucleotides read TGTGCCAGCTCACCCGGGTCAAGCACAGATACGCAGTATTTT. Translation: CASSPGSSTDTQYF. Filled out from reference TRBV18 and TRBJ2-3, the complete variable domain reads NAGVMQNPRHLVRRRGQEARLRCSPMKGHSHVYWYRQLPEEGLKFMVYLQKENIIDESGMPKERFSAEFPKEGPSILRIQQVVRGDSAAYFCASSPGSSTDTQYFGPGTRLTVL.

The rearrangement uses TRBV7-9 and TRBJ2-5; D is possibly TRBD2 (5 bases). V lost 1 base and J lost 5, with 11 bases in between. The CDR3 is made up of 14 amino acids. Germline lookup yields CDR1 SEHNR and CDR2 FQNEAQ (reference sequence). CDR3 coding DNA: TGTGCCAGCAGCTTAGTCGGGGATTGGGAGACCCAGTACTTC. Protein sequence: CASSLVGDWETQYF. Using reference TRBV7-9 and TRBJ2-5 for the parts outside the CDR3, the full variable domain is DTGVSQNPRHKITKRGQNVTFRCDPISEHNRLYWYRQTLGQGPEFLTYFQNEAQLEKSRLLSDRFSAERPKGSFSTLEIQRTEQGDSAMYLCASSLVGDWETQYFGPGTRLLVL.

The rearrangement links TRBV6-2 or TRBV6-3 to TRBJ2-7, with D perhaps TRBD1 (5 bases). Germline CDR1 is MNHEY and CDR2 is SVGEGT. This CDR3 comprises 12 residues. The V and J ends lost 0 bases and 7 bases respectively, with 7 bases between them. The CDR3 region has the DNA TGTGCCAGCAGTTACTCGGGGCGGGAGCAGTACTTC. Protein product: CASSYSGREQYF.

CDR3: CASSKLWGRKDYEQYF. The CDR3 DNA reads as TGTGCCAGCAGCAAATTATGGGGGCGGAAAGATTACGAGCAGTACTTC. V is TRBV21-1 and J is TRBJ2-7; no DNA check was done on the table's D call, TRBD1. TRBV21-1 is assigned pseudogene status. The CDR3 runs 16 residues.

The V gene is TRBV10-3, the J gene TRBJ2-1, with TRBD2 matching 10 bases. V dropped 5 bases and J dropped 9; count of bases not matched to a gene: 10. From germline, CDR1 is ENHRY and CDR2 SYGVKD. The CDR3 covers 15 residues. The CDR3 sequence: CAISRTSGPQGEQFF. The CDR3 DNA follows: TGTGCCATCAGTCGGACTAGCGGCCCACAGGGTGAGCAGTTCTTC.

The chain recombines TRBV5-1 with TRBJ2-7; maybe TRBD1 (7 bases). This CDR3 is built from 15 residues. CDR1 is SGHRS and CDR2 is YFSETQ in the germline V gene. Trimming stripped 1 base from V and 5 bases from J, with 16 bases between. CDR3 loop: CASSLLGGRGDEQYF. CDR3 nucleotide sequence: TGCGCCAGCAGCTTGCTCGGGGGCAGGGGGGACGAGCAGTACTTC. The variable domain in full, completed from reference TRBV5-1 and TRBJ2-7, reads KAGVTQTPRYLIKTRGQQVTLSCSPISGHRSVSWYQQTPGQGLQFLFEYFSETQRNKGNFPGRFSGRQFSNSRSEMNVSTLELGDSALYLCASSLLGGRGDEQYFGPGTRLTVT.

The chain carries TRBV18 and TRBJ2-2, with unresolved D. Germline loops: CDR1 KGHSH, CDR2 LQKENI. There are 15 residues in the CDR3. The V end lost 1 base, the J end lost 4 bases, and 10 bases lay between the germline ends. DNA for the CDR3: TGTGCCAGCTCACCACAGGGCTCCGCCACCGGGGAGCTGTTTTTT. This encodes CASSPQGSATGELFF.

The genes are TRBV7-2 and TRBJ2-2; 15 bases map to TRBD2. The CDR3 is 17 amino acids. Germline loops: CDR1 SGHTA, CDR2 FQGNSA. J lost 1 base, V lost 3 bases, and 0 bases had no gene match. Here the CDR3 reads CASSLGLAGGNTGELFF. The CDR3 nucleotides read TGTGCCAGCAGCTTGGGACTAGCGGGGGGGAACACCGGGGAGCTGTTTTTT.

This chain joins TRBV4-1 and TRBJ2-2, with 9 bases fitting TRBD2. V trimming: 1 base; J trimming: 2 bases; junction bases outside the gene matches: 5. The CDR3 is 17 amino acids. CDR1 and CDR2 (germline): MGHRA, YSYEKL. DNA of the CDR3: TGCGCCAGCAGCCAAGTGGGGCTAGCGGGAAACACCGGGGAGCTGTTTTTT. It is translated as CASSQVGLAGNTGELFF.

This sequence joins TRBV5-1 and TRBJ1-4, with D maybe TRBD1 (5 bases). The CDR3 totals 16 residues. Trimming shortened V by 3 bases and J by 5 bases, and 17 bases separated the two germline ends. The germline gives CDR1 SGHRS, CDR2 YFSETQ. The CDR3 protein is CASSSQQPSGNEKLFF. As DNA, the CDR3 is TGCGCCAGCAGCTCTCAACAACCCTCAGGGAATGAAAAACTGTTTTTT.

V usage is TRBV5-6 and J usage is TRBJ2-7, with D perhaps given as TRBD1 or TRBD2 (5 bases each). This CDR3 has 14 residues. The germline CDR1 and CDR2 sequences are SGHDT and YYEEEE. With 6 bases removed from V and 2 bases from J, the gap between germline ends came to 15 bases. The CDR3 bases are TGTGCCAGCACCCGGGGCTATCGGACCTACGAGCAGTACTTC. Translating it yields CASTRGYRTYEQYF.

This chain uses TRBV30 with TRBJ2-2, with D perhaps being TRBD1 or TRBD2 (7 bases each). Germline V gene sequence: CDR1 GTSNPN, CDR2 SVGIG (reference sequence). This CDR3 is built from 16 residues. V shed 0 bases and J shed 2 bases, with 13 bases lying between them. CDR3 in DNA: TGTGCCTGGAGTGTACAGGGGAGGGGAAACACCGGGGAGCTGTTTTTT. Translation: CAWSVQGRGNTGELFF. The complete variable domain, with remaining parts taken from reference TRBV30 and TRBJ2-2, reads SQTIHQWPATLVQPVGSPLSLECTVEGTSNPNLYWYRQAAGRGLQLLFYSVGIGQISSEVPQNLSASRPQDRQFILSSKKLLLSDSGFYLCAWSVQGRGNTGELFFGEGSRLTVL.

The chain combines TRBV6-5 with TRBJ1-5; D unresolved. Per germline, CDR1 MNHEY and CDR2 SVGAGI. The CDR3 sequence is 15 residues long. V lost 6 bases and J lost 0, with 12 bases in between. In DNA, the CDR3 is TGTGCCAGCAGACTAGAGAGAAATAGCAATCAGCCCCAGCATTTT. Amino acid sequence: CASRLERNSNQPQHF.

CDR3 loop: CASSPHRSYNSPLHF. In DNA form, the CDR3 reads TGTGCCAGCAGCCCCCATAGGTCCTATAATTCACCCCTCCACTTT. The V and J genes are TRBV7-9 and TRBJ1-6; D is unresolved. The CDR3 sequence is 15 residues long. V was cut by 5 bases and J by 1 base, with 9 bases left in between. Per germline, CDR1 SEHNR and CDR2 FQNEAQ (reference sequence).

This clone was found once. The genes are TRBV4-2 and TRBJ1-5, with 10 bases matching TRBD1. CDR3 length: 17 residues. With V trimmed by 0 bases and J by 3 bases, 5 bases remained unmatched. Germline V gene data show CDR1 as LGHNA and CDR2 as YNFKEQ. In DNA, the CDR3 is TGTGCCAGCAGCCAAGATCCGGGACAGGGGTACAATCAGCCCCAGCATTTT. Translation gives CASSQDPGQGYNQPQHF.

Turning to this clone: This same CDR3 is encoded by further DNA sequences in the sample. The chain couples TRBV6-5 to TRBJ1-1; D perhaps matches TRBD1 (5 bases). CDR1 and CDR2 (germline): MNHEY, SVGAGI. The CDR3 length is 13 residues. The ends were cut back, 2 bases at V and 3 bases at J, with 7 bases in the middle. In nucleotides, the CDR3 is TGTGCCAGCAGTTACAAAGGGGACACTGAAGCTTTCTTT. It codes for CASSYKGDTEAFF.